This TCR beta chain was found in a study of early T cells in non-severe SARS-CoV-2 infection. General study points: Anti-spike CD8 responses were favored in VDJdb matching, and private and CD4 specificities were missed.

This clonotype was recorded many times. As yet, its antigen is unknown. The CDR3 is 16 residues long. Trimming removed 1 base at V and 6 bases at J, with 19 bases between. In the library, individual cDNA molecules carried attached unique molecular identifiers. TCRdb processed the 5' RACE reads anew with MiXCR; each CDR3 protein has one entry. Seen here are about 29,000 distinct CDR3 sequences, about 4.8% observed once, and the top ten hold 10% to 11%. Sequences were obtained from whole blood. The chain carries TRBV12-3 or TRBV12-4 and TRBJ2-7, with TRBD2 as a possible D gene (6 bases). The sequence was obtained from an adult who was a healthcare worker with PCR-confirmed SARS-CoV-2 infection or an uninfected control (not recorded which). CDR3 DNA: TGTGCCAGCAGTTTAGGAACTAGCTTGGACTTTTTCGAGCAGTACTTC. Its protein product is CASSLGTSLDFFEQYF.